This entry lists 28 T cell receptor beta chains sequenced from one sample in a study of T cells after yellow fever vaccination. TCRdb called the 5' RACE reads again in MiXCR, with one record for every CDR3 protein. The sample carries about 320,000 distinct CDR3 sequences, 3.5% to 4.5% recorded once. Here the sequenced sample was PBMCs, taken 15 days after the yellow fever booster vaccination. These receptors originate from a young man who received the YFV17D yellow fever vaccine.

This clonotype came up many times. The chain joins TRBV7-9 to TRBJ2-1; TRBD2 matches at 9 bases. The CDR3 covers 14 residues. The junction had 1 base not matched to a gene; V was cut back by 3 bases and J by 4 bases. Germline values: CDR1 SEHNR, CDR2 FQNEAQ (reference sequence). CDR3 bases: TGTGCCAGCAGCTTGACTAGCGGATACAATGAGCAGTTCTTC. It is translated as CASSLTSGYNEQFF.

There are many counts of this clonotype. The V and J genes are TRBV6-1 and TRBJ2-7; D not certain. The CDR3 has 14 amino acids. Trimming took off 7 bases at V and 0 bases at J, with 13 bases between the two ends. The germline V gene encodes CDR1 MNHNS and CDR2 SASEGT. The CDR3 nucleotides are TGTGCCAGCAAAATTCTTCAGAGCTCCTACGAGCAGTACGTC. Its protein product is CASKILQSSYEQYV.

This clonotype was detected only a few times. This chain uses TRBV4-1 with TRBJ2-1; TRBD2 aligns across 7 bases. This CDR3 spans 12 amino acids. The germline V gene has CDR1 MGHRA and CDR2 YSYEKL. V shed 1 base, J shed 15 bases, and the junction held 6 bases outside the gene matches. The CDR3 is CASSQGGGGRFF. CDR3 sequence (DNA): TGCGCCAGCAGCCAAGGCGGGGGAGGTCGGTTCTTC.

This clonotype turned up a few times. This chain connects TRBV20-1 to TRBJ2-3, with 9 positions matching TRBD2. After removal of 6 bases from V and 3 bases from J, the junction contained 7 bases not matched to a gene. The CDR3 consists of 14 residues. CDR1 and CDR2 (germline): DFQATT, SNEGSKA (reference sequence). In DNA, the CDR3 is TGCAGTGCCGTAGCGGGGGCGGTGACAGATACGCAGTATTTT. Its protein product is CSAVAGAVTDTQYF.

In this sample, this clonotype turned up a few times. The rearrangement links TRBV10-3 to TRBJ2-3, with TRBD1 as a possible D gene (6 bases). The CDR3 spans 15 residues. Germline V lookup: CDR1 ENHRY, CDR2 SYGVKD. V shed 5 bases and J shed 6 bases, with 18 bases lying between them. The CDR3 sequence is CAISLAGVGSDTQYF. The DNA of the CDR3 is TGTGCCATCAGTCTTGCAGGGGTCGGTTCGGATACGCAGTATTTT.

The rearrangement uses TRBV20-1 and TRBJ2-3; D not resolved. Germline assignment: CDR1 DFQATT and CDR2 SNEGSKA (reference sequence). Trimming left V 0 bases short and J 4 bases short, with 11 bases between. The CDR3 extends over 14 amino acids. CDR3 in amino acids: CSARDRLVSDTQYF. In nucleotides, the CDR3 is TGCAGTGCTAGAGATCGGCTAGTCTCAGATACGCAGTATTTT.

The rearrangement joins TRBV10-2 to TRBJ1-5; no firm D call. The CDR3 totals 13 residues. The germline CDR1 and CDR2 sequences are WSHSY and SAAADI. The V end lost 8 bases, the J end lost 4 bases, and 12 bases lay between the germline ends. The CDR3 nucleotides are TGCGCCAGCGAGCATTTAAGGAATCAGCCCCAGCATTTT. This codes for CASEHLRNQPQHF.

This clonotype was picked up many times. The J gene is TRBJ2-5, the V gene TRBV21-1; the D segment call TRBD2 is taken from the table without a DNA check. TRBV21-1 is a pseudogene segment. The length of the CDR3 is 18 residues. CDR3 bases: TGTGCCAGCAGCAAAGTTGGGCTAGCGGACCTGTACCAAGAGACCCAGTACTTC. It encodes CASSKVGLADLYQETQYF.

The table lists this clonotype with a few counts. J is TRBJ1-1 and V is TRBV7-2; D gene uncertain. V lost 5 bases to trimming and J lost 4 bases, with 14 bases between them. CDR3 size: 14 residues. Germline V gene data show CDR1 as SGHTA and CDR2 as FQGNSA. The CDR3 coding sequence is TGTGCCAGCAGCCTCTCAGTGGGATTCACTGAAGCTTTCTTT. Encoded protein: CASSLSVGFTEAFF.

The J gene is TRBJ1-6, the V gene TRBV15, with a possible D match to TRBD1 (6 bases). Trimming took 3 bases from V and 5 from J, leaving 11 bases between them. This CDR3 region has 15 residues. From germline, CDR1 is LNHNV and CDR2 YYDKDF (reference sequence). The CDR3 nucleotides read TGTGCCACCAGCAGCCAGACAGGAGATAATTCACCCCTCCACTTT. Amino acid sequence: CATSSQTGDNSPLHF.

The chain recombines TRBV4-1 with TRBJ1-3; 10 nucleotides align to TRBD1. V lost 5 bases to trimming and J lost 1 base; unmatched junction nucleotides: 5. Germline V gene data show CDR1 as MGHRA and CDR2 as YSYEKL. This CDR3 is built from 16 residues. The CDR3: CASSTRQGASGNTIYF. The CDR3 DNA reads as TGCGCCAGCAGCACCCGACAGGGGGCTTCTGGAAACACCATATATTTT.

This clonotype was seen ten or more times. The rearrangement joins TRBV6-2 or TRBV6-3 to TRBJ1-1; a possible D gene is TRBD1 (5 bases). Trimming shortened V by 11 bases and J by 1 base, and 14 bases separated the two germline ends. CDR1 is MNHEY, CDR2 SVGEGT, per germline. The CDR3 covers 13 residues. The CDR3 is CAGHRDGNTEAFF. CDR3 DNA sequence: TGTGCCGGACACCGGGACGGGAACACTGAAGCTTTCTTT.

This clonotype was detected many times. V usage is TRBV2 and J usage is TRBJ2-5; D is uncertain. The CDR3 totals 12 residues. Per germline, CDR1 SNHLY and CDR2 FYNNEI. With 11 bases removed from V and 4 bases from J, the gap between germline ends came to 14 bases. The CDR3 region is CAGHRPSETQYF. In DNA form, the CDR3 reads TGTGCCGGCCACCGTCCGTCAGAGACCCAGTACTTC.

The gene calls are TRBV7-3 and TRBJ2-1; unclear D gene. Germline CDR1 SGHTA, CDR2 FQGTGA. This CDR3 spans 12 amino acids. V dropped 4 bases and J dropped 5 bases, with 6 bases sitting between them. The CDR3 loop is CASSSTDNEQFF. For the CDR3, the DNA is TGTGCCAGCAGCTCTACAGACAATGAGCAGTTCTTC.

In its sample, this clonotype was seen a few times. The rearrangement uses TRBV20-1 and TRBJ2-7; tentative D call: TRBD1 (5 bases). This CDR3 has 13 amino acids. Trimming removed 2 bases at V and 2 bases at J, with 10 bases between. Per the germline V gene, CDR1 is DFQATT and CDR2 is SNEGSKA (reference sequence). The CDR3 DNA sequence: TGCAGTGCTAGAATCCAGGGCCCCTACGAGCAGTACGTC. It codes for CSARIQGPYEQYV.

This clonotype occurred a few times. The CDR3 loop is CASSLSGGVTQYF. DNA of the CDR3: TGTGCCAGCAGTTTATCGGGAGGGGTGACCCAGTACTTC. The chain combines TRBV28 with TRBJ2-5; TRBD2 matches at 8 bases. CDR1 is MDHEN, CDR2 SYDVKM, per germline. This CDR3 is built from 13 residues. Unmatched junction bases numbered 2, after V lost 1 base and J lost 7 bases.

V usage is TRBV19 and J usage is TRBJ2-5; D is possibly TRBD1 (5 bases). The CDR3 consists of 14 residues. Trimming took 3 bases from V and 4 from J, leaving 12 bases between them. Germline loops: CDR1 LNHDA, CDR2 SQIVND (reference sequence). DNA of the CDR3: TGTGCCAGTAGTATCGGACAACTCGGAGAGACCCAGTACTTC. It yields the protein CASSIGQLGETQYF.

The gene calls are TRBV7-9 and TRBJ2-1; D remains ambiguous. The CDR3 sequence is 11 residues long. Germline values: CDR1 SEHNR, CDR2 FQNEAQ (reference sequence). Trimming shortened V by 7 bases and J by 14 bases, and 15 bases separated the two germline ends. The CDR3 nucleotides read TGTGCCAGCAACCCTTACCTAATAGAGTTCTTC. Translating it yields CASNPYLIEFF.

This clonotype was found many times. This chain joins TRBV4-1 and TRBJ2-2; D unresolved. This CDR3 spans 14 amino acids. V lost 1 base and J 2 bases, leaving 5 bases between the germline ends. Germline V gives CDR1 MGHRA, CDR2 YSYEKL. CDR3 coding DNA: TGCGCCAGCAGCCAAGGCCAAAACACCGGGGAGCTGTTTTTT. It encodes CASSQGQNTGELFF.

Many counts were recorded for this clonotype. The chain links TRBV5-1 to TRBJ2-3; TRBD1 matches at 8 bases. The V and J ends lost 4 bases and 0 bases, in that order; junction bases with no gene match: 7. This CDR3 comprises 16 residues. From germline, CDR1 is SGHRS and CDR2 YFSETQ. CDR3: CASSVVGTGSTDTQYF. The CDR3 bases are TGCGCCAGCAGCGTGGTCGGGACAGGAAGCACAGATACGCAGTATTTT.

The chain carries TRBV6-5 and TRBJ1-5, with a possible D match to TRBD1 (6 bases). Trimming shortened V by 3 bases and J by 6 bases, and 12 bases separated the two germline ends. This CDR3 has 14 amino acids. The germline CDR1 and CDR2 sequences are MNHEY and SVGAGI. CDR3 nucleotides: TGTGCCAGCAGTTATCTAGGGGGGGGTCAGCCCCAGCATTTT. It encodes CASSYLGGGQPQHF.

This rearrangement joins TRBV2 to TRBJ1-5; TRBD1 is a possible D gene (6 bases). The CDR3 spans 16 residues. The V gene's germline CDR1 is SNHLY and CDR2 FYNNEI. V lost 1 base and J lost 4, with 14 bases in between. The CDR3 bases are TGTGCCAGCAGTGAAGGAGGCAGGGGAAGAAATCAGCCCCAGCATTTT. Translated, it gives CASSEGGRGRNQPQHF.

This clonotype was observed many times. The rearrangement uses TRBV5-6 and TRBJ2-7, with D tentatively TRBD1 or TRBD2 (5 bases each). Trimming took off 5 bases at V and 10 bases at J, with 19 bases between the two ends. The CDR3 is 13 residues long. Germline-derived CDR1 and CDR2 are SGHDT and YYEEEE. In DNA form, the CDR3 reads TGTGCCAGCAGTATCGGGACCCAGGACGGACAGTACGTC. This gives the protein CASSIGTQDGQYV.

The rearrangement joins TRBV5-1 to TRBJ2-2; a weak D match, TRBD2 (5 bases). Germline V gene sequence: CDR1 SGHRS, CDR2 YFSETQ. Trimming pared 1 base from V and 5 bases from J, leaving 9 bases between. The CDR3 is 14 residues long. DNA for the CDR3: TGCGCCAGCAGCTTGAGACGGGAAACCGGGGAGCTGTTTTTT. Protein product: CASSLRRETGELFF. The full variable domain, completed using reference TRBV5-1 and TRBJ2-2, is KAGVTQTPRYLIKTRGQQVTLSCSPISGHRSVSWYQQTPGQGLQFLFEYFSETQRNKGNFPGRFSGRQFSNSRSEMNVSTLELGDSALYLCASSLRRETGELFFGEGSRLTVL.

This clonotype was picked up many times. This chain links TRBV5-1 with TRBJ1-1, with TRBD1 matching 7 bases. Per germline, CDR1 SGHRS and CDR2 YFSETQ. Trimming cost V 5 bases and J 7 bases; bases outside gene matches: 8. The CDR3 runs to 13 residues. The CDR3 sequence: CASRRDSRLEAFF. The CDR3 region has the DNA TGCGCCAGCAGAAGGGACAGCAGACTTGAAGCTTTCTTT.

This clonotype was detected ten times or more. This chain links TRBV7-2 with TRBJ2-4; TRBD1 might be the D (8 bases). V was pared by 2 bases and J by 8 bases, with 13 bases between. CDR1 SGHTA and CDR2 FQGNSA come from the germline V gene. The CDR3 extends over 14 amino acids. CDR3 sequence (DNA): TGTGCCAGCAGCTTACAACAGGGGGGGCACATTCAGTACTTC. Its translation: CASSLQQGGHIQYF.

The chain carries TRBV6-5 and TRBJ1-5; no clear D gene. V was cut by 2 bases and J by 6 bases, with 8 bases left in between. The CDR3 covers 13 residues. CDR1 MNHEY and CDR2 SVGAGI come from the germline V gene. CDR3 protein: CASSYRVSQPQHF. Here the CDR3 DNA reads TGTGCCAGCAGTTACAGGGTTTCTCAGCCCCAGCATTTT.

This clonotype has a handful of counts. In DNA form, the CDR3 reads TGCGCCAGCAGCCGGGAACAGGGGGCCACTGAAGCTTTCTTT. The encoded protein is CASSREQGATEAFF. The chain carries TRBV5-1 and TRBJ1-1, with TRBD1 matching over 9 bases. There are 14 residues in the CDR3. J lost 4 bases, V lost 4 bases, and 5 bases had no gene match. CDR1 is SGHRS, CDR2 YFSETQ, per germline. Based on the CDR3 plus reference TRBV5-1 and TRBJ1-1, the full variable domain is KAGVTQTPRYLIKTRGQQVTLSCSPISGHRSVSWYQQTPGQGLQFLFEYFSETQRNKGNFPGRFSGRQFSNSRSEMNVSTLELGDSALYLCASSREQGATEAFFGQGTRLTVV.